These 26 T cell receptor beta chains originate from one sample sequenced in a study of blood T cell repertoires in COVID-19. The table came from immunoSEQ multiplex PCR; TCRdb's copy has only in-frame clones and leaves some out. The sample contains some 200,000 clones, approximately 81% of which appear only once. Sequenced: PBMCs or T cells enriched from blood (not recorded which). These receptors were taken from a woman between 50 and 59 years old with acute COVID-19.

This clone was counted between two and nine times. The rearrangement links TRBV28 to TRBJ1-2, with D maybe TRBD1 (6 bases). The CDR3 extends over 13 amino acids. The V end lost 6 bases, the J end lost 4 bases, and 12 bases lay between the germline ends. Germline V lookup: CDR1 MDHEN, CDR2 SYDVKM. The CDR3 reads CASRAGGAYGYTF. The DNA of the CDR3 is TGTGCCAGCAGGGCCGGGGGGGCCTATGGCTACACCTTC.

A single count supports this clone. This chain links TRBV9 with TRBJ2-7, with a weak D call TRBD1 (6 bases). Germline V gene data show CDR1 as SGDLS and CDR2 as YYNGEE. V was clipped by 0 bases and J by 0 bases, with 10 bases between them. This CDR3 is 15 amino acids long. The CDR3 coding sequence is TGTGCCAGCAGCGTAGGACAGGTGAGCTCCTACGAGCAGTACTTC. Translated: CASSVGQVSSYEQYF.

This chain links TRBV27 with TRBJ2-3, with TRBD2 matching 7 bases. CDR3 length equals 17 residues. Trimming removed 0 bases from V and 0 bases from J; junction bases left unmatched: 6. The germline V gene encodes CDR1 MNHEY and CDR2 SMNVEV (reference sequence). In nucleotides, the CDR3 is TGTGCCAGCAGTTTATCGTGGAGCGGGGTGAGCACAGATACGCAGTATTTT. Its translation: CASSLSWSGVSTDTQYF.

A note on this clone: Just one base apart from a much larger clone, this may be a read error. This specimen includes other DNA sequences encoding the same CDR3. CDR3 DNA sequence: TGTGCCAGCTCACCGCGACAGGGCACCTACGAGCAGTACTTC. Its translation is CASSPRQGTYEQYF. The chain couples TRBV18 to TRBJ2-7; 7 bases line up with TRBD1. Trimming took 3 bases from V and 2 from J; bases not matched to a gene: 4. The CDR3 has 14 residues. Per the germline V gene, CDR1 is KGHSH and CDR2 is LQKENI. The variable domain in full, with the rest retrieved from reference TRBV18 and TRBJ2-7, is NAGVMQNPRHLVRRRGQEARLRCSPMKGHSHVYWYRQLPEEGLKFMVYLQKENIIDESGMPKERFSAEFPKEGPSILRIQQVVRGDSAAYFCASSPRQGTYEQYFGPGTRLTVT.

The chain employs TRBV5-1 and TRBJ2-2, with a tentative D call TRBD2 (5 bases). Germline CDR1 reads SGHRS; CDR2 reads YFSETQ. This CDR3 contains 15 residues. V was cut by 4 bases and J by 1 base, with 11 bases left in between. CDR3 amino acids: CASSEDGKNTGELFF. The CDR3 bases are TGCGCCAGCAGCGAGGACGGGAAGAACACCGGGGAGCTGTTTTTT.

The V gene is TRBV4-1, the J gene TRBJ2-3, with 12 bases lining up with TRBD2. The ends lost 4 bases at V and 2 bases at J; junction bases unmatched: 13. Germline assignment: CDR1 MGHRA and CDR2 YSYEKL. This CDR3 has 19 residues. CDR3 loop: CASSRAWASGGESTDTQYF. CDR3 bases: TGCGCCAGCAGCCGAGCTTGGGCTAGCGGGGGGGAATCCACAGATACGCAGTATTTT.

The chain couples TRBV21-1 to TRBJ2-1; the DNA was not used to check the table's D call, TRBD2. TRBV21-1 is termed a pseudogene. The CDR3 is 15 residues long. The DNA for the CDR3 is TGTGCCAGCAGCAACGACCCCATGGGGGGCAATGAGCAGTTCTTC. Its translation: CASSNDPMGGNEQFF.

The chain has TRBV6-2 or TRBV6-3 and TRBJ2-7; 11 bases fit TRBD2. Germline V gene sequence: CDR1 MNHEY, CDR2 SVGEGT. The junction had 12 bases not matched to a gene; V was cut back by 4 bases and J by 7 bases. This CDR3 contains 16 residues. The CDR3 protein is CASSSFLAGGPGEQYF. The CDR3 region has the DNA TGTGCCAGCAGTTCCTTCCTAGCGGGGGGCCCTGGGGAGCAGTACTTC.

The genes are TRBV19 and TRBJ1-2; D is possibly TRBD1 (6 bases). Trimming removed 4 bases at V and 4 bases at J, with 16 bases between. Germline V gene sequence: CDR1 LNHDA, CDR2 SQIVND (reference sequence). CDR3 length: 15 residues. CDR3 sequence: CASSRQDNPSYGYTF. Here the CDR3 DNA reads TGTGCCAGTAGTAGACAGGACAATCCCTCCTATGGCTACACCTTC.

The V gene is TRBV10-2, the J gene TRBJ1-2; 9 nucleotides line up with TRBD1. Germline loops: CDR1 WSHSY, CDR2 SAAADI. CDR3 length: 14 amino acids. With V trimmed by 9 bases and J by 8 bases, 13 bases remained unmatched. The DNA of the CDR3 is TGCGCCAGTTGCATTACGGACAGGGGCAGAGGCTACACCTTC. Amino acid sequence: CASCITDRGRGYTF.

CDR3 DNA sequence: TGTGCCAGCAGGTGGGGACAGGGGGTTCGACAGCCCCAGCATTTT. This sequence encodes CASRWGQGVRQPQHF. This chain connects TRBV6-5 to TRBJ1-5, with 11 positions matching TRBD1. J was trimmed by 7 bases and V by 6 bases; bases with no gene match: 8. The CDR3 is 15 amino acids. The germline CDR1 and CDR2 sequences are MNHEY and SVGAGI.

The rearrangement uses TRBV7-2 and TRBJ2-3, with 13 bases fitting TRBD2. The trim removed 6 bases at V and 5 bases at J, leaving 5 bases unmatched. The CDR3 length is 15 residues. CDR1 is SGHTA and CDR2 is FQGNSA in the germline V gene. CDR3 in amino acids: CASRPTSGRGDTQYF. The CDR3 region has the DNA TGTGCCAGCAGACCCACTAGCGGGAGGGGAGATACGCAGTATTTT.

The chain carries TRBV11-2 and TRBJ2-3; 7 nucleotides match TRBD1. Germline CDR1 is SGHAT and CDR2 is FQNNGV. V lost 5 bases, J lost 0 bases, and 8 bases stayed unmatched. The CDR3 extends over 16 amino acids. CDR3 sequence: CASSITGTVSTDTQYF. CDR3 sequence (DNA): TGTGCCAGCAGCATTACCGGGACAGTCAGCACAGATACGCAGTATTTT.

The CDR3, as DNA: TGCGCCAGCACCCAGGGACAGGGAGACTCTGGGGCCAACGTCCTGACTTTC. This sequence encodes CASTQGQGDSGANVLTF. V gene TRBV5-1 combines with J gene TRBJ2-6, with 9 bases fitting TRBD1. Germline assignment: CDR1 SGHRS and CDR2 YFSETQ. The CDR3 contains 17 residues. The V and J ends lost 6 bases and 0 bases, in that order; junction bases with no gene match: 7.

The chain recombines TRBV10-3 with TRBJ2-5; tentative D call: TRBD1 (6 bases). This CDR3 has 12 amino acids. Germline CDR1 and CDR2: ENHRY and SYGVKD. The germline V and J ends were trimmed by 3 bases and 7 bases, with 9 bases remaining between them. CDR3 in DNA: TGTGCCATCAGTGAACTGGGGGCGACCCAGTACTTC. It yields the protein CAISELGATQYF.

V gene TRBV27 combines with J gene TRBJ1-5, with TRBD1 matching over 7 bases. V lost 1 base to trimming and J lost 1 base; unmatched junction nucleotides: 7. This CDR3 is built from 17 residues. Per germline, CDR1 MNHEY and CDR2 SMNVEV (reference sequence). Here the CDR3 reads CASSLLPQGQSNQPQHF. The CDR3 DNA reads as TGTGCCAGCAGTTTATTGCCCCAGGGACAGAGCAATCAGCCCCAGCATTTT.

The chain has TRBV19 and TRBJ1-1; maybe TRBD1 (5 bases). The CDR3 runs to 13 residues. The ends were cut back, 4 bases at V and 6 bases at J, with 12 bases in the middle. Germline assignment: CDR1 LNHDA and CDR2 SQIVND (reference sequence). The CDR3 here is CASSNVRGSEAFF. The CDR3 nucleotides are TGTGCCAGTAGTAACGTTCGGGGGTCTGAAGCTTTCTTT.

J is TRBJ2-2 and V is TRBV11-2; a weak D match, TRBD1 (6 bases). Germline values: CDR1 SGHAT, CDR2 FQNNGV. This CDR3 is 14 amino acids long. The V and J ends lost 5 bases and 4 bases respectively, with 11 bases between them. The CDR3 DNA reads TGTGCCAGCAGCACACAGGGTTTCACCGGGGAGCTGTTTTTT. This gives the protein CASSTQGFTGELFF.

The chain has TRBV3-1 (or the pseudogene TRBV3-2) and TRBJ2-1, with 11 bases identical to TRBD2. The CDR3 is 17 residues long. Germline V lookup: CDR1 LGHDT, CDR2 YNNKEL (reference sequence). Trimming at V came to 0 bases and at J to 6 bases, leaving 7 bases not matched to a gene. This CDR3 reads CASSQDRVAGGINEQFF. CDR3 sequence (DNA): TGTGCCAGCAGCCAAGATCGGGTAGCGGGAGGGATCAATGAGCAGTTCTTC.

This chain links TRBV2 with TRBJ1-2, with a tentative D call TRBD1 (5 bases). The CDR3 loop spans 13 amino acids. The germline V gene has CDR1 SNHLY and CDR2 FYNNEI. V gave up 8 bases and J gave up 0 bases, with 10 bases separating them. This CDR3 reads CASGAPPNYGYTF. For the CDR3, the DNA is TGTGCCAGCGGGGCACCTCCTAACTATGGCTACACCTTC.

V gene TRBV4-2 combines with J gene TRBJ1-2; D uncertain. The CDR3 covers 11 residues. The V and J ends lost 1 base and 6 bases respectively, with 3 bases between them. The germline CDR1 and CDR2 sequences are LGHNA and YNFKEQ. CDR3 residues: CASSQADGYTF. CDR3 nucleotides: TGTGCCAGCAGCCAAGCCGATGGCTACACCTTC.

This sequence joins TRBV30 and TRBJ2-7; 9 bases align to TRBD1. Germline CDR1 reads GTSNPN; CDR2 reads SVGIG (reference sequence). The V gene end was trimmed by 6 bases and the J gene end by 5 bases; junction bases not matched to a gene: 11. The CDR3 spans 14 residues. CDR3 residues: CACPKGTGLHEQYF. In DNA, the CDR3 is TGTGCCTGCCCAAAGGGGACAGGGCTCCACGAGCAGTACTTC.

CDR3 amino acids: CASSYLQGAGELFF. Written as DNA, the CDR3 is TGTGCCAGCAGTTACCTACAGGGGGCCGGGGAGCTGTTTTTT. The chain joins TRBV6-2 or TRBV6-3 to TRBJ2-2, with TRBD1 matching 8 bases. J was trimmed by 6 bases and V by 2 bases; bases with no gene match: 2. Germline V gene lookup returns CDR1 MNHEY and CDR2 SVGEGT. This CDR3 spans 14 amino acids.

The chain recombines TRBV15 with TRBJ2-7; TRBD1 aligns across 8 bases. Germline V gene sequence: CDR1 LNHNV, CDR2 YYDKDF (reference sequence). The CDR3 has 15 residues. The J segment lost 6 bases and the V segment lost 1 base, leaving 8 bases of the junction unmatched. The CDR3 protein is CATSRAGQGNFEQYF. Here the CDR3 DNA reads TGTGCCACCAGCAGAGCCGGACAGGGAAATTTCGAGCAGTACTTC.

This rearrangement joins TRBV2 to TRBJ2-7, with 8 bases that match TRBD1. In germline, CDR1 is SNHLY, CDR2 FYNNEI. The CDR3 is made up of 10 amino acids. CDR3 in DNA: TGTGCCAGCGGACCGGGACAGGCGGAAGTC. It encodes CASGPGQAEV.

This chain links TRBV24-1 with TRBJ1-5, with D unresolved. Trimming removed 3 bases at V and 4 bases at J, with 3 bases between. Germline V gene data show CDR1 as KGHDR and CDR2 as SFDVKD. CDR3 length equals 12 residues. In DNA, the CDR3 is TGTGCCACCAGTGATCCGAATCAGCCCCAGCATTTT. Its protein is CATSDPNQPQHF.